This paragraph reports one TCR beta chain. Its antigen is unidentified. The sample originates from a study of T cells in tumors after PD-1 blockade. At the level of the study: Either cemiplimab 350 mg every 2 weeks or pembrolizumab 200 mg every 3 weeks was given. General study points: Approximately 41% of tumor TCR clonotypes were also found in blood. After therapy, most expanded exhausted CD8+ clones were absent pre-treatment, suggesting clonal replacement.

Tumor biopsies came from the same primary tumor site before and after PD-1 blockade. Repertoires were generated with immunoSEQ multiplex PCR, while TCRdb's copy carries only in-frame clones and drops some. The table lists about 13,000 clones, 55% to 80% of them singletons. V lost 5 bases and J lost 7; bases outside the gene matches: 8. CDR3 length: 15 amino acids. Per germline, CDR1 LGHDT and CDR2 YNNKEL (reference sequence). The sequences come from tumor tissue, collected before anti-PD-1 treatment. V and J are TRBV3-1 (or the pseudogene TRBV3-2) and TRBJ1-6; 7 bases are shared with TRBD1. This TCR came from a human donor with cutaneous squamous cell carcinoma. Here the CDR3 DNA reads TGTGCCAGCAGCGCCCGACAGGGAGGGAATTCACCCCTCCACTTT. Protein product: CASSARQGGNSPLHF.